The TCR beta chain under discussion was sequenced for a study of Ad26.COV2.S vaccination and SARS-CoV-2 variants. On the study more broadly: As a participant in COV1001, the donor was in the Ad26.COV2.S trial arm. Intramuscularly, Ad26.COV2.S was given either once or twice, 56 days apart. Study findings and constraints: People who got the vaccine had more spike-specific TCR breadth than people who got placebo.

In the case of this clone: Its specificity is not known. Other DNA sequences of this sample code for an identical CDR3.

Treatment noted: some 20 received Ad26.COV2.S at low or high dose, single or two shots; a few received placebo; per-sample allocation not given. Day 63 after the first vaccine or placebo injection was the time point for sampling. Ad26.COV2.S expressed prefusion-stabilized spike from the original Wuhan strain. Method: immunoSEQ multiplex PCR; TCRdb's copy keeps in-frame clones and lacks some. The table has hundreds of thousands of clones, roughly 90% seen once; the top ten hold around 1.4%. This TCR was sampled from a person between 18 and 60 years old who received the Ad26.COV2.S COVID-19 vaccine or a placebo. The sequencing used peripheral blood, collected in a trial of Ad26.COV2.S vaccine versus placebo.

CDR3 sequence reads: CASSLQYNEQFF. The DNA of the CDR3 is TGTGCCAGCAGCTTACAATACAATGAGCAGTTCTTC. The chain is built from TRBV7-9 and TRBJ2-1, with D unclear. Germline CDR1 is SEHNR and CDR2 is FQNEAQ (reference sequence). The length of the CDR3 is 12 residues. Trimming took 2 bases from V and 4 from J, leaving 3 bases between them.